This T cell receptor beta chain emerged from a study of shared clonotypes between healthy human individuals. Regarding this clone: Antigen specificity is unknown. This CDR3 is also generated by other DNA sequences in the sample.

Whole-study findings and limits: Since donors were few, the genetic and exposure-history diversity represented was limited.

Data came from immunoSEQ multiplex PCR; TCRdb stores just in-frame clones and leaves some out. The sample has millions of clones; roughly 95% are singletons. The CDR3 sequence is 13 residues long. The J segment lost 2 bases and the V segment lost 4 bases, leaving 3 bases of the junction unmatched. The germline CDR1 and CDR2 sequences are SGHRS and YFSETQ. This receptor was identified in a man between 18 and 29 years old in good health. Sequenced input: naive CD4+ T cells sorted from blood. Subset: CD45RA+ positively selected. The J gene is TRBJ2-7, the V gene TRBV5-1; 7 bases align to TRBD1. The CDR3 bases are TGCGCCAGCAGCAGGGACAGAGCCTACGAGCAGTACTTC. This sequence encodes CASSRDRAYEQYF.